This T cell receptor (beta chain) stems from a study of control samples from healthy donors and cancer patients. V shed 4 bases and J shed 3 bases, with 17 bases lying between them. The CDR3 contains 16 residues. Germline V gene lookup returns CDR1 SGHTS and CDR2 YDEGEE. This table comes from immunoSEQ multiplex PCR, and its TCRdb copy is limited to in-frame clones, with some not included. The data contain about 180,000 clones, more than 90% of them seen just once; the ten biggest clones take up 1.1% to 1.5%. This sequence originates from a man aged 30-40 years in good health. What was sequenced was blood. The chain carries TRBV5-8 and TRBJ1-5; a possible D gene is TRBD1 (5 bases). The CDR3 nucleotides are TGTGCCAGCAGCAAAGGGTCGGGACGCCCCAATCAGCCCCAGCATTTT. Its protein product is CASSKGSGRPNQPQHF.